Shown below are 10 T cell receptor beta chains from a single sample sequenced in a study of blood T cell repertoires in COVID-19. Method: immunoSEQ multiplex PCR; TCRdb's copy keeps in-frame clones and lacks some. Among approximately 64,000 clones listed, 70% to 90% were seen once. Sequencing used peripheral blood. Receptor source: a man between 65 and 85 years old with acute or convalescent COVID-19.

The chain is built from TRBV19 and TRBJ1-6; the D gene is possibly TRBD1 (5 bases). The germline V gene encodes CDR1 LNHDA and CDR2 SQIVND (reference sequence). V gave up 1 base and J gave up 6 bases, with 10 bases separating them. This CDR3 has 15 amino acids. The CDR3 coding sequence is TGTGCCAGTAGTATAGCGGGACTACGTAATTCACCCCTCCACTTT. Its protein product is CASSIAGLRNSPLHF.

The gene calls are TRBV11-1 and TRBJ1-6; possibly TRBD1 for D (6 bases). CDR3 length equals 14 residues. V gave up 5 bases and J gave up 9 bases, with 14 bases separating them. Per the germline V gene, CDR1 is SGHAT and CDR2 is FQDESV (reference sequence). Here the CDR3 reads CASSPGRGISPLHF. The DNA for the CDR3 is TGTGCCAGCAGCCCGGGCAGGGGCATTTCACCCCTCCACTTT.

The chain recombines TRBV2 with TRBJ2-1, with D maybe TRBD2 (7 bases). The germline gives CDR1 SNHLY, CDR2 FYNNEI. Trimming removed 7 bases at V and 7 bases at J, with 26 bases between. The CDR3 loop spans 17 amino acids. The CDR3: CASNHGPFRGGRNEQFF. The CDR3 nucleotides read TGTGCCAGCAATCATGGGCCCTTTAGGGGGGGCCGGAATGAGCAGTTCTTC.

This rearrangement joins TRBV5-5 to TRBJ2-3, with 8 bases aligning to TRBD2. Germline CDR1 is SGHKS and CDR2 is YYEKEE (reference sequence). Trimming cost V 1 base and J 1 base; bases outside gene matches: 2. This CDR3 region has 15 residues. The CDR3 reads CASSLFSGGTDTQYF. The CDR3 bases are TGTGCCAGCAGCTTGTTTAGCGGGGGCACAGATACGCAGTATTTT.

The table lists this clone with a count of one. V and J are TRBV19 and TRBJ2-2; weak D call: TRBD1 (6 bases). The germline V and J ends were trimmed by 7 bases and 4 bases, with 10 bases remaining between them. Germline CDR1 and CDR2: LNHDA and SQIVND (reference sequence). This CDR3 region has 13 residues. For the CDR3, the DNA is TGTGCCAGTAACCTACAGGGCACCGGGGAGCTGTTTTTT. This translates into CASNLQGTGELFF.

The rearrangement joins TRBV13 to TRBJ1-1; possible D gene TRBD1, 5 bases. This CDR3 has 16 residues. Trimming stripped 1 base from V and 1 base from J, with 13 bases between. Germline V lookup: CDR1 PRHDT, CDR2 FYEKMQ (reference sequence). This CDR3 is CASSLALQGPNTEAFF. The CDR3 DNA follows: TGTGCCAGCAGCTTAGCCCTGCAGGGCCCGAACACTGAAGCTTTCTTT.

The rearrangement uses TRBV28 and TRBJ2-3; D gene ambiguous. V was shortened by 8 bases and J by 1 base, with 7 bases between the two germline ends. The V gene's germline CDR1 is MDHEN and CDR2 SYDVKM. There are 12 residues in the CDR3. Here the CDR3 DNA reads TGTGCCAGCCTCTCGGGCACAGATACGCAGTATTTT. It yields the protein CASLSGTDTQYF.

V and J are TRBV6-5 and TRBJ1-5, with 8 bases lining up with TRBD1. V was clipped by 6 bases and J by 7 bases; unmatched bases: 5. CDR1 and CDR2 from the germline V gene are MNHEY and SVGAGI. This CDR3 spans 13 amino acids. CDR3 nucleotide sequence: TGTGCCAGCAGAGCGGACAGGGTACAGCCCCAGCATTTT. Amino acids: CASRADRVQPQHF.

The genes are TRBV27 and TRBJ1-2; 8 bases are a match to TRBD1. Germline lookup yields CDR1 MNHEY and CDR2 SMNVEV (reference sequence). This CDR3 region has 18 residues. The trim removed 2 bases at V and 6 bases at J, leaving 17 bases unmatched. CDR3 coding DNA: TGTGCCAGCAGTTTAACGAGGGCAGGGGGCATAGAGGAGAATGGCTACACCTTC. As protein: CASSLTRAGGIEENGYTF.

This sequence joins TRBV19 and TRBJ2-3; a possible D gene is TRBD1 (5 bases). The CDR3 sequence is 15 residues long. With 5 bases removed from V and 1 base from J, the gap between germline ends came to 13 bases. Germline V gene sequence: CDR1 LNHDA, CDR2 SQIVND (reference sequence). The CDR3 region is CASSPLGRGTDTQYF. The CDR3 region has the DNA TGTGCCAGTAGTCCGCTGGGGCGCGGCACAGATACGCAGTATTTT.